A selection of T cell receptor beta chains follows, all from one sample in a study of T cells in Graves' hyperthyroidism and ophthalmopathy. TCRdb re-derived calls from the multiplex PCR reads in MiXCR, one entry per CDR3 protein. The top ten hold roughly 8.2% of the sample, which has fewer than 350,000 distinct CDR3 sequences, roughly 15% seen once. The specimen was blood. These receptors came from a woman aged 40 to 50 with Graves' hyperthyroidism. The CDR3 runs from the conserved cysteine through the conserved F or W. The order of the fields is V gene, clone size, J gene, D gene, CDR3 protein, CDR3 DNA. D genes are given only for firm matches. Not every row has a clone size; where given, it reads once, few, many or a size class.

>TRBV30|many|TRBJ2-7|.
CAWTYYEQYF
TGTGCCTGGACATACTACGAGCAGTACTTC
>TRBV7-2|many|TRBJ2-5|.
CASSLVGREWETQYF
TGTGCCAGCAGCTTAGTCGGCAGGGAATGGGAGACCCAGTACTTC
>TRBV2|many|TRBJ2-3|.
CASSKTGSDTQYF
TGTGCCAGCAGTAAAACAGGGTCAGATACGCAGTATTTT
>TRBV7-8|.|TRBJ1-4|.
CASSLLGPRGNEKLFF
TGTGCCAGCAGCTTACTTGGACCTCGTGGGAATGAAAAACTGTTTTTT
>TRBV29-1|.|TRBJ2-7|TRBD1
CSVQPGTGRNEQYF
TGCAGCGTGCAGCCCGGGACAGGGAGAAACGAGCAGTACTTC
>TRBV5-6|few|TRBJ1-4|.
CASSSYLRDPGEKLFF
TGTGCCAGCAGCTCGTACCTTCGGGACCCAGGTGAAAAACTGTTTTTT
>TRBV6-1|many|TRBJ2-1|.
CASSEGTGEQFF
TGTGCCAGCAGTGAAGGTACGGGGGAGCAGTTCTTC
>TRBV24-1|many|TRBJ1-5|TRBD1
CATSDLTGGSIQPQHF
TGTGCCACCAGTGATTTGACAGGGGGCTCCATCCAGCCCCAGCATTTT
>TRBV2|.|TRBJ2-4|TRBD2
CASSRLAGGGGGNIQYF
TGTGCCAGCAGCAGACTAGCGGGAGGGGGAGGTGGGAACATTCAGTACTTC
>TRBV12-3/TRBV12-4|many|TRBJ1-3|.
CASSNRRGPSGNTIYF
TGTGCCAGCAGCAACCGCCGCGGCCCGTCTGGAAACACCATATATTTT
>TRBV28|many|TRBJ1-2|.
CASSPGQIYGYTF
TGTGCCAGCAGCCCCGGACAGATCTATGGCTACACCTTC
>TRBV6-1|many|TRBJ1-5|TRBD1
CASSAQGALGNQPQHF
TGTGCCAGCAGTGCACAGGGGGCGTTGGGCAATCAGCCCCAGCATTTT
>TRBV5-1|.|TRBJ2-3|.
CASSLGAQGPTDTQYF
TGCGCCAGCAGCTTGGGAGCACAGGGACCAACAGATACGCAGTATTTT
>TRBV19|few|TRBJ2-7|.
CASGVGLVYEQYF
TGTGCCAGCGGGGTGGGCCTTGTCTACGAGCAGTACTTC
>TRBV6-1|.|TRBJ1-4|.
CASSEAQGGGEKLFF
TGTGCCAGCAGTGAAGCGCAGGGAGGGGGTGAAAAACTGTTTTTT
>TRBV5-1|few|TRBJ2-4|TRBD1
CASSLGPGQGNIQYF
TGCGCCAGCAGCTTGGGACCGGGACAGGGGAACATTCAGTACTTC
>TRBV7-6|.|TRBJ2-5|.
CASSFIGVRETQYF
TGTGCCAGCAGCTTTATAGGGGTTAGGGAGACCCAGTACTTC
>TRBV12-5|many|TRBJ2-2|.
CASGQPGGELFF
TGTGCTAGTGGTCAACCGGGCGGGGAGCTGTTTTTT
>TRBV5-6|.|TRBJ2-2|.
CASSLGGGSGELFF
TGTGCCAGCAGCTTGGGAGGAGGGTCCGGGGAGCTGTTTTTT
>TRBV27|.|TRBJ1-1|TRBD1
CASRTGGADTEAFF
TGTGCCAGCCGGACAGGGGGCGCGGACACTGAAGCTTTCTTT
>TRBV5-6|many|TRBJ1-5|.
CASSSISNGSNQPQHF
TGTGCCAGCAGCTCGATTTCGAACGGATCCAATCAGCCCCAGCATTTT
>TRBV20-1|many|TRBJ2-1|TRBD2
CSARDGTSGRYEQFF
TGCAGTGCTAGAGATGGGACTAGCGGGAGATATGAGCAGTTCTTC
>TRBV27|.|TRBJ2-1|TRBD2
CASRRGAVYNEQFF
TGTGCCTCGCGGCGGGGGGCGGTCTACAATGAGCAGTTCTTC
>TRBV12-3/TRBV12-4|.|TRBJ2-5|TRBD1
CASSLLRSGTVQQETQYF
TGTGCCAGCAGTTTATTACGCTCGGGGACAGTGCAACAAGAGACCCAGTACTTC
>TRBV9|many|TRBJ2-7|.
CASGPRDNYEQYF
TGTGCCAGCGGACCCCGGGACAATTACGAGCAGTACTTC
>TRBV12-3/TRBV12-4|many|TRBJ1-1|TRBD1
CASSFRGAGTEAFF
TGTGCCAGCAGTTTCAGGGGGGCTGGCACTGAAGCTTTCTTT
>TRBV3-1|many|TRBJ2-1|.
CASSQGSSLDEQFF
TGTGCCAGCAGCCAAGGGTCTAGCTTAGATGAGCAGTTCTTC
>TRBV14|.|TRBJ2-1|TRBD2
CASSPYGTRKDNEQFF
TGTGCCAGCAGCCCCTATGGGACTAGAAAAGACAATGAGCAGTTCTTC
>TRBV11-2|many|TRBJ2-4|.
CASSLLRGSKNIQYF
TGTGCCAGCAGCCTACTTCGGGGGAGCAAAAACATTCAGTACTTC
>TRBV6-1|many|TRBJ1-3|TRBD1
CASTPARTGPGNTIYF
TGTGCCAGCACCCCCGCCCGGACAGGGCCTGGAAACACCATATATTTT
>TRBV20-1|many|TRBJ2-1|TRBD2
CSAPRLAGDNEQFF
TGCAGTGCGCCAAGGCTAGCGGGGGACAATGAGCAGTTCTTC
>TRBV6-1|many|TRBJ2-1|TRBD2
CASSPGASGLNEQFF
TGTGCCAGCAGTCCCGGGGCTAGCGGGTTGAATGAGCAGTTCTTC
>TRBV5-4|few|TRBJ1-4|TRBD1
CASSLGRTGDEKLFF
TGTGCCAGCAGCTTAGGGAGGACAGGAGATGAAAAACTGTTTTTT
>TRBV24-1|many|TRBJ1-2|.
CATSPQAGYGYTF
TGTGCCACCAGTCCCCAGGCGGGCTATGGCTACACCTTC
>TRBV12-5|.|TRBJ2-5|TRBD1
CASGQGYGETQYF
TGTGCTAGTGGACAGGGGTATGGGGAGACCCAGTACTTC
>TRBV30|few|TRBJ1-4|.
CAWSVGTRSNEKLFF
TGTGCCTGGAGTGTAGGAACCAGATCTAATGAAAAACTGTTTTTT
>TRBV19|few|TRBJ1-5|.
CASSIVARSNQPQHF
TGTGCCAGTAGTATCGTGGCCAGGAGCAATCAGCCCCAGCATTTT
>TRBV12-3/TRBV12-4|many|TRBJ1-1|.
CASSPLSWNTEAFF
TGTGCCAGCAGTCCCCTTTCTTGGAACACTGAAGCTTTCTTT
>TRBV9|many|TRBJ2-3|TRBD1
CASSPGTEGGTDTQYF
TGTGCCAGCAGTCCCGGGACAGAGGGCGGCACAGATACGCAGTATTTT
>TRBV2|many|TRBJ2-1|TRBD1
CASNRDRVEQFF
TGTGCCAGCAACCGGGACAGGGTCGAGCAGTTCTTC
>TRBV5-6|many|TRBJ2-7|.
CASSLKDSSSYEQYF
TGTGCCAGCAGCTTGAAAGACAGCAGCTCCTACGAGCAGTACTTC